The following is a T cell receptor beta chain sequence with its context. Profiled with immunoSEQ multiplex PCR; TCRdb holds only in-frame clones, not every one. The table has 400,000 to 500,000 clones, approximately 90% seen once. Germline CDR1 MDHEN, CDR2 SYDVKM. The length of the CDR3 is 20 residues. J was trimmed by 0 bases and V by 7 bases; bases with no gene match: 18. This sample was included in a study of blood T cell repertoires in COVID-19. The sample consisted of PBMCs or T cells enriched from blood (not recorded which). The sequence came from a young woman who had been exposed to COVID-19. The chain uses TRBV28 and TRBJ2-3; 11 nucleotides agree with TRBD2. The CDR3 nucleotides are TGTGCCAGCAACCCATATTGGATAGCGGGGGGGCCCACCAGCACAGATACGCAGTATTTT. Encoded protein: CASNPYWIAGGPTSTDTQYF.